A single sample is the source of the 30 T cell receptor beta chains below, sequenced in a study of identical twins. TCRdb reprocessed the 5' RACE reads via MiXCR and lists one record per CDR3 protein. The data show about 260,000 distinct CDR3 sequences, with about 7% seen just once and under 4% held by the top ten. These data were likewise used in another study, on yellow fever vaccine responses in identical twins.

The sequenced sample consisted of memory (CD45RO+) T cells sorted from blood. These receptors were collected from a woman in her late teens or twenties in good health.

This clonotype was counted only a few times. The chain combines TRBV5-1 with TRBJ2-1, with D unclear. The CDR3 extends over 12 amino acids. Germline values: CDR1 SGHRS, CDR2 YFSETQ. Trimming removed 5 bases at V and 8 bases at J, with 11 bases between. The DNA for the CDR3 is TGCGCCAGCAGTCTGAAGTTCGATGAGCAGTTCTTC. Its protein product is CASSLKFDEQFF.

This clonotype was picked up a small number of times. The rearrangement joins TRBV28 to TRBJ1-6; tentative D call: TRBD1 (5 bases). The CDR3 runs to 14 residues. Germline CDR1 reads MDHEN; CDR2 reads SYDVKM. V lost 3 bases and J lost 5, with 8 bases in between. DNA for the CDR3: TGTGCCAGCAGTTTGGGGGGGGATAATTCACCCCTCCACTTT. Translated: CASSLGGDNSPLHF.

The chain links TRBV20-1 to TRBJ2-4; TRBD2 matches 8 bases. Germline-derived CDR1 and CDR2 are DFQATT and SNEGSKA (reference sequence). Trimming removed 6 bases from V and 1 base from J; junction bases left unmatched: 11. This CDR3 has 16 residues. CDR3 coding DNA: TGCAGTGCCCCGGAGGGCGGGAGGACGGCCAAAAACATTCAGTACTTC. Its translation is CSAPEGGRTAKNIQYF.

The rearrangement links TRBV4-2 to TRBJ1-4; no definite D call. CDR3 size: 16 residues. The germline V gene encodes CDR1 LGHNA and CDR2 YNFKEQ. The V gene lost 1 base and the J gene lost 0 bases, with 9 bases spanning the gap. The CDR3 spells CASSQAMLATNEKLFF. CDR3 DNA sequence: TGTGCCAGCAGCCAAGCTATGCTTGCAACTAATGAAAAACTGTTTTTT.

This clonotype was counted at least ten times. This chain joins TRBV5-1 and TRBJ2-5; D tentatively fits TRBD1 or TRBD2 (6 bases each). The CDR3 covers 17 residues. The V end lost 0 bases, the J end lost 2 bases, and 17 bases lay between the germline ends. CDR1 and CDR2 (germline): SGHRS, YFSETQ. CDR3 DNA sequence: TGCGCCAGCAGCTTGGCCTGGTCCAGGGGAGGACAAGAGACCCAGTACTTC. Protein product: CASSLAWSRGGQETQYF.

This clonotype was recorded at least ten times. The chain combines TRBV5-1 with TRBJ2-1; D ambiguous. Trimming took 4 bases from V and 9 from J, leaving 17 bases between them. The CDR3 consists of 14 residues. From germline, CDR1 is SGHRS and CDR2 YFSETQ. CDR3 residues: CASSPGTLVGEQFF. In nucleotides, the CDR3 is TGCGCCAGCAGCCCCGGAACCTTGGTCGGTGAGCAGTTCTTC. Full variable domain (rest looked up from reference TRBV5-1 and TRBJ2-1): KAGVTQTPRYLIKTRGQQVTLSCSPISGHRSVSWYQQTPGQGLQFLFEYFSETQRNKGNFPGRFSGRQFSNSRSEMNVSTLELGDSALYLCASSPGTLVGEQFFGPGTRLTVL.

Many counts were recorded for this clonotype. CDR3 sequence reads: CASSSGTPTYNEQFF. In nucleotides, the CDR3 is TGCGCCAGCAGCTCCGGGACTCCTACCTACAATGAGCAGTTCTTC. The rearrangement uses TRBV5-1 and TRBJ2-1, with a tentative D call TRBD2 (6 bases). The length of the CDR3 is 15 residues. V lost 3 bases, J lost 2 bases, and 12 bases lay in between. Per the germline V gene, CDR1 is SGHRS and CDR2 is YFSETQ.

This clonotype showed up just a few times. The V and J genes are TRBV20-1 and TRBJ1-4; maybe TRBD1 (5 bases). This CDR3 has 16 amino acids. Germline CDR1 and CDR2: DFQATT and SNEGSKA (reference sequence). With 0 bases removed from V and 5 bases from J, the gap between germline ends came to 16 bases. The CDR3 bases are TGCAGTGCTAGAGATAACGGGCCGAGGGGAAATGAAAAACTGTTTTTT. Translation gives CSARDNGPRGNEKLFF.

This clonotype was seen only a few times. The J gene is TRBJ2-1, the V gene TRBV18; a possible D gene is TRBD2 (6 bases). V lost 3 bases and J lost 9, with 15 bases in between. This CDR3 is 14 amino acids long. Looked up from germline, CDR1 is KGHSH and CDR2 is LQKENI. In DNA form, the CDR3 reads TGTGCCAGCTCACCCTCGACTAGTTTCGGTGAGCAGTTCTTC. It specifies CASSPSTSFGEQFF. Combining the CDR3 with reference TRBV18 and TRBJ2-1 gives the whole variable domain NAGVMQNPRHLVRRRGQEARLRCSPMKGHSHVYWYRQLPEEGLKFMVYLQKENIIDESGMPKERFSAEFPKEGPSILRIQQVVRGDSAAYFCASSPSTSFGEQFFGPGTRLTVL.

This clonotype showed up just a few times. The chain carries TRBV5-6 and TRBJ2-5, with TRBD2 as a possible D gene (6 bases). Germline-derived CDR1 and CDR2 are SGHDT and YYEEEE. This CDR3 comprises 13 residues. Between the trimmed V and J ends, which lost 5 bases and 3 bases, there was a span of 11 bases. CDR3 nucleotides: TGTGCCAGCAGAACCGGGGGTAAAGAGACCCAGTACTTC. Residues: CASRTGGKETQYF. Using reference TRBV5-6 and TRBJ2-5 for the parts outside the CDR3, the full variable domain is DAGVTQSPTHLIKTRGQQVTLRCSPKSGHDTVSWYQQALGQGPQFIFQYYEEEERQRGNFPDRFSGHQFPNYSSELNVNALLLGDSALYLCASRTGGKETQYFGPGTRLLVL.

This clonotype was recorded at least ten times. The CDR3 nucleotides are TGCAGCGTTGGGGCAGGGGGAAGTGAAGCTTTCTTT. Translated: CSVGAGGSEAFF. The V gene is TRBV29-1, the J gene TRBJ1-1; 7 bases align to TRBD1. Trimming at V came to 4 bases and at J to 7 bases, leaving 6 bases not matched to a gene. From germline, CDR1 is SQVTM and CDR2 ANQGSEA. There are 12 residues in the CDR3.

The sample holds a few counts of this clonotype. The rearrangement uses TRBV11-3 and TRBJ2-1; TRBD2 matches 11 bases. V was clipped by 5 bases and J by 8 bases; unmatched bases: 14. The germline gives CDR1 SGHNT, CDR2 YENEEA. The CDR3 has 17 amino acids. In nucleotides, the CDR3 is TGTGCCAGCAGCGACTCTTCTACTAGCGGGAGTTTCCATGAGCAGTTCTTC. This sequence encodes CASSDSSTSGSFHEQFF.

This clonotype was observed at least ten times. The genes are TRBV10-3 and TRBJ2-2, with 9 bases that match TRBD1. The CDR3 loop spans 15 amino acids. Per germline, CDR1 ENHRY and CDR2 SYGVKD. J lost 0 bases, V lost 10 bases, and 6 bases had no gene match. CDR3 bases: TGTGCCACCCGGGACAGGGATTCGAACACCGGGGAGCTGTTTTTT. This translates into CATRDRDSNTGELFF.

This clonotype was recorded at least ten times. The J gene is TRBJ1-1, the V gene TRBV12-3 or TRBV12-4, with 8 bases identical to TRBD1. Trimming took 3 bases from V and 4 from J; bases not matched to a gene: 10. This CDR3 comprises 16 residues. DNA of the CDR3: TGTGCCAGCAGTTTTCGGACAGGACAGGGAGGCACTGAAGCTTTCTTT. Its protein product is CASSFRTGQGGTEAFF.

This clonotype came up many times. The V call is TRBV6-5, the J call TRBJ1-5; D uncertain. V was trimmed by 2 bases and J by 0 bases, leaving 5 bases between them. The V gene's germline CDR1 is MNHEY and CDR2 SVGAGI. The CDR3 is 14 amino acids. CDR3 coding DNA: TGTGCCAGCAGTTACCAGAATAGCAATCAGCCCCAGCATTTT. Translation: CASSYQNSNQPQHF.

This clonotype occurred a few times. The genes are TRBV7-2 and TRBJ2-2, with 10 bases that match TRBD2. Germline CDR1 SGHTA, CDR2 FQGNSA. After removal of 0 bases from V and 5 bases from J, the junction contained 6 bases not matched to a gene. This CDR3 comprises 17 residues. Written as DNA, the CDR3 is TGTGCCAGCAGCTTAGCACCTAGCGGGAGCTTTACCGGGGAGCTGTTTTTT. It specifies CASSLAPSGSFTGELFF.

This clonotype was found many times. J is TRBJ2-2 and V is TRBV5-5; D is unresolved. Germline values: CDR1 SGHKS, CDR2 YYEKEE (reference sequence). The V end lost 6 bases, the J end lost 2 bases, and 5 bases lay between the germline ends. This CDR3 spans 12 amino acids. The CDR3 DNA follows: TGTGCCAGCAACCGAAACACCGGGGAGCTGTTTTTT. Its protein is CASNRNTGELFF.

This clonotype was counted at least ten times. The chain joins TRBV11-2 to TRBJ2-3, with D maybe TRBD2 (6 bases). The germline V and J ends were trimmed by 3 bases and 4 bases, with 14 bases remaining between them. The germline V gene encodes CDR1 SGHAT and CDR2 FQNNGV. The CDR3 runs to 15 residues. The CDR3 DNA is TGTGCCAGCAGCTTCTCCGGGGGAGTCGCAGATACGCAGTATTTT. As protein: CASSFSGGVADTQYF.

This clonotype was recorded at least ten times. This chain links TRBV4-2 with TRBJ2-3; 10 bases are shared with TRBD2. V lost 5 bases to trimming and J lost 3 bases; unmatched junction nucleotides: 5. The CDR3 spans 15 residues. CDR1 LGHNA and CDR2 YNFKEQ come from the germline V gene. The CDR3 DNA follows: TGTGCCAGCAGCAGGTCTAGCGGGAGTACAGATACGCAGTATTTT. Its protein product is CASSRSSGSTDTQYF.

This clonotype occurred many times. The chain recombines TRBV6-1 with TRBJ2-1, with D possibly matching TRBD2 (5 bases). The CDR3 is 15 amino acids. Germline V lookup: CDR1 MNHNS, CDR2 SASEGT. Trimming removed 5 bases from V and 4 bases from J, with 15 bases in between. This chain's CDR3 is CASSTVGRLYNEQFF. DNA for the CDR3: TGTGCCAGCAGTACCGTGGGGAGACTTTACAATGAGCAGTTCTTC.

This clonotype was recorded many times. The rearrangement joins TRBV7-2 to TRBJ2-5; D could derive from TRBD1 or TRBD2 (5 bases each). V lost 5 bases, J lost 1 base, and 20 bases lay in between. The V gene's germline CDR1 is SGHTA and CDR2 FQGNSA. The CDR3 covers 17 residues. The DNA for the CDR3 is TGTGCCAGCAGCCGGGGACGAAAGACACCCCTCCAAGAGACCCAGTACTTC. As protein: CASSRGRKTPLQETQYF.

The gene calls are TRBV5-1 and TRBJ2-2; 12 nucleotides agree with TRBD1. The V gene's germline CDR1 is SGHRS and CDR2 YFSETQ. V trimming: 9 bases; J trimming: 4 bases; junction bases outside the gene matches: 16. CDR3 length equals 18 residues. The CDR3 spells CATTVDGTGGVGTGELFF. The CDR3 DNA follows: TGCGCCACAACAGTAGATGGGACAGGGGGCGTTGGCACCGGGGAGCTGTTTTTT.

This clonotype was counted between two and nine times. J is TRBJ2-1 and V is TRBV3-1; TRBD2 matches 8 bases. CDR3 length: 18 residues. Germline CDR1 and CDR2: LGHDT and YNNKEL (reference sequence). The junction had 10 bases not matched to a gene; V was cut back by 0 bases and J by 3 bases. CDR3: CASSQDRASGRYYNEQFF. The CDR3 DNA follows: TGTGCCAGCAGCCAAGATCGAGCTAGCGGGCGATACTACAATGAGCAGTTCTTC.

There are a few counts of this clonotype. This chain joins TRBV25-1 and TRBJ2-5; a possible D gene is TRBD2 (5 bases). The CDR3 consists of 17 residues. Germline V CDR1 and CDR2: MGHDK, SYGVNS. The ends were cut back, 8 bases at V and 5 bases at J, with 27 bases in the middle. This chain's CDR3 is CASRTGSGPAYDETQYF. The CDR3 nucleotides read TGTGCCAGCCGGACGGGGAGTGGGCCAGCCTACGATGAGACCCAGTACTTC.

Only a few counts were recorded for this clonotype. The V and J genes are TRBV11-2 and TRBJ2-7, with a tentative D call TRBD2 (5 bases). The germline gives CDR1 SGHAT, CDR2 FQNNGV. Trimming cost V 2 bases and J 3 bases, with 11 bases left between them. The CDR3 is made up of 14 amino acids. DNA of the CDR3: TGTGCCAGCAGCTTACTGGGCCGGGGCTACGAGCAGTACTTC. This codes for CASSLLGRGYEQYF.

V is TRBV5-5 and J is TRBJ1-6; 7 nucleotides align to TRBD1. The junction had 10 bases not matched to a gene; V was cut back by 4 bases and J by 6 bases. This CDR3 has 16 residues. CDR1 and CDR2 (germline): SGHKS, YYEKEE (reference sequence). The CDR3 region has the DNA TGTGCCAGCAGCCTCAGACAGGGATTGGGTAATTCACCCCTCCACTTT. It encodes CASSLRQGLGNSPLHF.

This clonotype has ten or more counts. This sequence joins TRBV12-3 or TRBV12-4 and TRBJ2-2; 7 bases map to TRBD1. The CDR3 runs 15 residues. J gave up 2 bases and V 6 bases, and 6 bases lay outside the gene matches. The CDR3 DNA reads TGTGCCAGCAGCCGGACAGGCCCTAACACCGGGGAGCTGTTTTTT. This gives the protein CASSRTGPNTGELFF.

This clonotype was detected only a few times. The genes are TRBV10-3 and TRBJ2-5, with TRBD1 identical over 8 bases. Looked up from germline, CDR1 is ENHRY and CDR2 is SYGVKD. The CDR3 contains 14 residues. Losses at the gene ends were 5 bases for V and 2 bases for J; bases not matched to a gene: 4. CDR3 protein: CAISPGQGQETQYF. The CDR3 DNA follows: TGTGCCATCAGTCCCGGACAGGGACAAGAGACCCAGTACTTC.

The chain has TRBV7-8 and TRBJ2-5; the D call may be TRBD1 or TRBD2 (6 bases each). Trimming shortened V by 1 base and J by 4 bases, and 16 bases separated the two germline ends. This CDR3 is 16 amino acids long. Germline V lookup: CDR1 SGHVS, CDR2 FQNEAQ. The CDR3 reads CASSLVRGGRGETQYF. The CDR3 DNA is TGTGCCAGCAGCTTAGTGCGAGGGGGGCGGGGAGAGACCCAGTACTTC. Together with reference TRBV7-8 and TRBJ2-5, the CDR3 gives the full variable domain: GAGVSQSPRYKVAKRGQDVALRCDPISGHVSLFWYQQALGQGPEFLTYFQNEAQLDKSGLPSDRFFAERPEGSVSTLKIQRTQQEDSAVYLCASSLVRGGRGETQYFGPGTRLLVL.

This clonotype was picked up many times. The chain couples TRBV20-1 to TRBJ2-1; TRBD2 matches at 9 bases. The V segment lost 5 bases and the J segment 5 bases; nucleotides outside the gene matches: 7. Germline V gene data show CDR1 as DFQATT and CDR2 as SNEGSKA (reference sequence). The CDR3 sequence is 14 residues long. The CDR3 loop reads CSAPQRGENNEQFF. In DNA form, the CDR3 reads TGCAGTGCTCCACAGCGGGGGGAAAACAATGAGCAGTTCTTC.